The next 13 T cell receptor beta chains were all read from a single sample in a study of shared clonotypes between healthy human individuals. Assay used: immunoSEQ multiplex PCR; TCRdb lists only in-frame clones, some missing. The sample records approximately 980,000 clones, 70% to 85% being singletons. The specimen was memory CD4+ T cells sorted from blood. Sample subset: CD45RA-negative fraction. These receptors were obtained from a man aged 18 to 30 in good health.

The rearrangement links TRBV7-4 to TRBJ2-7, with 8 positions matching TRBD2. The CDR3 is made up of 15 amino acids. Germline V gene sequence: CDR1 SGHVT, CDR2 SQSDAQ. V dropped 5 bases and J dropped 5; count of bases not matched to a gene: 11. CDR3 region: CASSPPAGVGHEQYF. The CDR3 DNA follows: TGTGCCAGCAGCCCCCCAGCGGGAGTGGGACACGAGCAGTACTTC.

The chain is built from TRBV28 and TRBJ1-5, with D tentatively TRBD1 (5 bases). V lost 6 bases and J 2 bases, leaving 11 bases between the germline ends. Germline V gene sequence: CDR1 MDHEN, CDR2 SYDVKM. This CDR3 comprises 14 residues. CDR3 in amino acids: CASRRGGGNQPQHF. The DNA for the CDR3 is TGTGCCAGCAGGCGTGGGGGGGGCAATCAGCCCCAGCATTTT.

This sequence joins TRBV5-8 and TRBJ2-3; 8 bases map to TRBD1. There are 13 residues in the CDR3. Per the germline V gene, CDR1 is SGHTS and CDR2 is YDEGEE. V lost 5 bases to trimming and J lost 9 bases; unmatched junction nucleotides: 8. This chain's CDR3 is CASRPRTGNTQYF. CDR3 sequence (DNA): TGTGCCAGCAGACCGAGGACAGGGAACACGCAGTATTTT.

This chain uses TRBV10-2 with TRBJ2-7; 12 nucleotides match TRBD2. There are 13 residues in the CDR3. Germline CDR1 and CDR2: WSHSY and SAAADI. With V trimmed by 7 bases and J by 4 bases, 2 bases remained unmatched. CDR3 sequence: CASTLAGGYEQYF. CDR3 in DNA: TGCGCCAGCACACTAGCGGGGGGATACGAGCAGTACTTC.

Comments on this clone: This sample includes further DNA sequences coding for the same CDR3. CDR3 region: CAWTEDSGNTIYF. The CDR3 nucleotides read TGTGCCTGGACCGAGGACTCTGGAAACACCATATATTTT. V is TRBV30 and J is TRBJ1-3, with unresolved D. Germline CDR1 is GTSNPN and CDR2 is SVGIG (reference sequence). V lost 4 bases, J lost 0 bases, and 7 bases lay in between. The CDR3 totals 13 residues.

As DNA, the CDR3 is TGTGCCAGCAGCTTAGACGGACTAGCGGGTCTACTAGCCAAAAACATTCAGTACTTC. This codes for CASSLDGLAGLLAKNIQYF. The chain recombines TRBV11-2 with TRBJ2-4; TRBD2 aligns across 11 bases. Trimming removed 0 bases from V and 0 bases from J; junction bases left unmatched: 7. Per germline, CDR1 SGHAT and CDR2 FQNNGV. This CDR3 is 19 amino acids long. The full variable domain, rest sourced from reference TRBV11-2 and TRBJ2-4, is EAGVAQSPRYKIIEKRQSVAFWCNPISGHATLYWYQQILGQGPKLLIQFQNNGVVDDSQLPKDRFSAERLKGVDSTLKIQPAKLEDSAVYLCASSLDGLAGLLAKNIQYFGAGTRLSVL.

The chain employs TRBV2 and TRBJ1-5; 9 nucleotides align to TRBD1. CDR3 length equals 15 residues. Germline trimming cut 2 bases from V and 7 bases from J; bases unmatched to any gene: 6. Germline-derived CDR1 and CDR2 are SNHLY and FYNNEI. CDR3 DNA: TGTGCCAGCAGTGAACCGGGACAGGGTAACCAGCCCCAGCATTTT. Protein sequence: CASSEPGQGNQPQHF.

The CDR3: CASSRDRNIQYF. Here the CDR3 DNA reads TGTGCCAGCAGCCGGGACAGGAACATTCAGTACTTC. The rearrangement uses TRBV5-4 and TRBJ2-4, with 8 bases identical to TRBD1. CDR1 is SGHNT and CDR2 is YYREEE in the germline V gene (reference sequence). The CDR3 runs to 12 residues. With 4 bases clipped from V and 7 bases from J, the junction kept 1 base outside the gene matches.

Worth noting for this clone: Compared with germline, one end of the junction differs, possibly owing to a read error. The V gene is TRBV5-1, the J gene TRBJ2-2; 9 nucleotides line up with TRBD1. The germline CDR1 and CDR2 sequences are SGHRS and YFSETQ. The length of the CDR3 is 15 residues. DNA of the CDR3: TGCGCCAGCAGGTTGGGGACAGGGCGGACCGGGGAGCTGTTTTTT. This sequence encodes CASRLGTGRTGELFF.

The chain recombines TRBV15 with TRBJ2-3, with TRBD2 identical over 14 bases. The germline V gene has CDR1 LNHNV and CDR2 YYDKDF (reference sequence). V lost 3 bases and J lost 4; bases outside the gene matches: 3. The length of the CDR3 is 16 residues. CDR3 bases: TGTGCCACCAGCAGCGGACTAGCGGGAGGCGCAGATACGCAGTATTTT. Protein: CATSSGLAGGADTQYF. Full variable domain (missing parts from reference TRBV15 and TRBJ2-3): DAMVIQNPRYQVTQFGKPVTLSCSQTLNHNVMYWYQQKSSQAPKLLFHYYDKDFNNEADTPDNFQSRRPNTSFCFLDIRSPGLGDTAMYLCATSSGLAGGADTQYFGPGTRLTVL.

The genes are TRBV28 and TRBJ1-1, with TRBD1 matching over 9 bases. This CDR3 region has 16 residues. Per germline, CDR1 MDHEN and CDR2 SYDVKM. Trimming at V came to 4 bases and at J to 8 bases, leaving 14 bases not matched to a gene. This chain's CDR3 is CASSSPGQGLRAEAFF. The CDR3 coding sequence is TGTGCCAGCAGTTCTCCGGGACAGGGTTTACGGGCAGAAGCTTTCTTT.

On this clone: Possible read error: a much larger clone is one base away. CDR3 nucleotides: TGTGCCAGCAGTGGACAGGGGAATCCACCCCTCCACTTT. Translated, it gives CASSGQGNPPLHF. The J gene is TRBJ1-6, the V gene TRBV7-9; 9 bases line up with TRBD1. Germline V gene lookup returns CDR1 SEHNR and CDR2 FQNEAQ (reference sequence). The CDR3 is made up of 13 amino acids. J was trimmed by 11 bases and V by 6 bases; bases with no gene match: 5. Full variable domain (remainder filled in from reference TRBV7-9 and TRBJ1-6): DTGVSQNPRHKITKRGQNVTFRCDPISEHNRLYWYRQTLGQGPEFLTYFQNEAQLEKSRLLSDRFSAERPKGSFSTLEIQRTEQGDSAMYLCASSGQGNPPLHFGNGTRLTVT.

V usage is TRBV25-1 and J usage is TRBJ2-5; maybe TRBD2 (6 bases). V was pared by 6 bases and J by 9 bases, with 17 bases between. The CDR3 sequence is 13 residues long. The germline gives CDR1 MGHDK, CDR2 SYGVNS. Written as DNA, the CDR3 is TGTGCCAGCAGGGAGGCGGGGACCGGGGCCCAGTACTTC. This encodes CASREAGTGAQYF.